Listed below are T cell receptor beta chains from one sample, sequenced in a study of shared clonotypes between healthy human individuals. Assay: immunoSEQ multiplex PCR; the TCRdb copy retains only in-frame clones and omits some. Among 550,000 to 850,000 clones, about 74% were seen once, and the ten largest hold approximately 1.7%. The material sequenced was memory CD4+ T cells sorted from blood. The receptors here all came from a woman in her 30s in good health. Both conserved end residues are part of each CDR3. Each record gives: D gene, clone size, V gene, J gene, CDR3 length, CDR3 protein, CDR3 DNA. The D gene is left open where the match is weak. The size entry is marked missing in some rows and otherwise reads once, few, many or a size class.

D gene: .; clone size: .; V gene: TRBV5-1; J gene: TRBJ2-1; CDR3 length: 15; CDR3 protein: CASRLPGSSYNEQFF; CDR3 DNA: TGCGCCAGCAGATTACCGGGGAGCTCCTACAATGAGCAGTTCTTC
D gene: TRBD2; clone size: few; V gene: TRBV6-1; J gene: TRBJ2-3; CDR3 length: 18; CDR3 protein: CASSATGLAGGRTDTQYF; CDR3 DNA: TGTGCCAGCAGTGCCACGGGACTAGCGGGAGGGCGCACAGATACGCAGTATTTT
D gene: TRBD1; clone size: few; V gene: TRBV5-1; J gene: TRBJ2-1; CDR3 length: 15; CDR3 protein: CASGPGDRDNNEQFF; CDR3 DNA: TGCGCCAGCGGACCCGGGGACAGGGATAACAATGAGCAGTTCTTC
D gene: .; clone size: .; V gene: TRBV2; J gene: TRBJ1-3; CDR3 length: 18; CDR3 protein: CASSERRAGVFSGNTIYF; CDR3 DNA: TGTGCCAGCAGTGAACGTCGGGCAGGGGTTTTTTCTGGAAACACCATATATTTT
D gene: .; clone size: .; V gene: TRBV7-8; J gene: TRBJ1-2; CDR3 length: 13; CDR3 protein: CASSFGGSRGYTF; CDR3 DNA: TGTGCCAGCAGCTTTGGGGGGTCCCGAGGCTACACCTTC
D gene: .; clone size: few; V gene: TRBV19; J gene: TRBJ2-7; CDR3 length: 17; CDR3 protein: CASSIWDGGSSAYEQYF; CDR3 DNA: TGTGCCAGTAGTATCTGGGACGGTGGGTCCTCGGCCTACGAGCAGTACTTC
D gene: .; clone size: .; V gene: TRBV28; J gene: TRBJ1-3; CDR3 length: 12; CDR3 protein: CASRQEGRTIYF; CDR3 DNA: TGTGCCAGCAGACAGGAGGGGCGCACCATATATTTT
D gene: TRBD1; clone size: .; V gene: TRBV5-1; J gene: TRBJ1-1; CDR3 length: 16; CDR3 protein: CASSPGPGQMNTEAFF; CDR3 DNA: TGCGCCAGCAGCCCGGGGCCGGGACAGATGAACACTGAAGCTTTCTTT
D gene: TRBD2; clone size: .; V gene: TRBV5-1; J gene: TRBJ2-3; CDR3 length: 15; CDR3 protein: CASSLSGTSGDTQYF; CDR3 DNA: TGCGCCAGCAGCTTGTCCGGGACTAGCGGGGATACGCAGTATTTT
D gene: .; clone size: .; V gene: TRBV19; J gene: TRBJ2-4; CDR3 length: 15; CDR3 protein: CASSPQGIAKNIQYF; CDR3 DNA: TGTGCCAGTAGTCCCCAGGGGATAGCCAAAAACATTCAGTACTTC
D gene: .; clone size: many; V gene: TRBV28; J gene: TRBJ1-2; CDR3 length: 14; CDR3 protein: CASSLVAGRWGYTF; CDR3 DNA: TGTGCCAGCAGTTTAGTTGCGGGACGATGGGGCTACACCTTC
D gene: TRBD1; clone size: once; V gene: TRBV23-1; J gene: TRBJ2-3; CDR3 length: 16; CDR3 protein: CASSPPGQGAEDTQYF; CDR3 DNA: TGCGCCAGCAGTCCACCGGGACAGGGGGCAGAGGATACGCAGTATTTT
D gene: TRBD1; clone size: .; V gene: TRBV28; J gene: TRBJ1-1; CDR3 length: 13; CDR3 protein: CASSLLQGAGAFF; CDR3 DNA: TGTGCCAGCAGTTTATTACAGGGGGCAGGAGCTTTCTTT
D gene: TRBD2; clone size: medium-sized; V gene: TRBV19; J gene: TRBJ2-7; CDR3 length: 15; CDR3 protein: CASSTLGGISYEQYF; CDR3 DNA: TGTGCCAGTAGTACTCTGGGGGGGATCTCCTACGAGCAGTACTTC
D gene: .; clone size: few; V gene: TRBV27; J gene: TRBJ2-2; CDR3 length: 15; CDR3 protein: CASSLVLASSRELFF; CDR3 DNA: TGTGCCAGCAGTTTAGTGTTGGCCTCCTCCAGGGAGCTGTTTTTT
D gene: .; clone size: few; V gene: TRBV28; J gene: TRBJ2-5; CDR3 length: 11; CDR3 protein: CASSVRETQYF; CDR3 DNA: TGTGCCAGCAGTGTAAGAGAGACCCAGTACTTC
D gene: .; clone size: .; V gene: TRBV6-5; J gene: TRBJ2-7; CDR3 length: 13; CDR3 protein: CASRLTRYYEQYF; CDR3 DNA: TGTGCCAGCAGGCTGACTAGATACTACGAGCAGTACTTC
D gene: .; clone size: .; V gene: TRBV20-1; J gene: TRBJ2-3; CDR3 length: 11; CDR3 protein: CSARGGDTQYF; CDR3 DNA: TGCAGTGCTAGGGGTGGAGATACGCAGTATTTT
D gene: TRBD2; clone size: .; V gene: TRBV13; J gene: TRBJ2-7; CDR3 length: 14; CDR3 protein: CASRTSGLSYEQYF; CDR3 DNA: TGTGCCAGCAGAACTAGCGGACTCTCCTACGAGCAGTACTTC
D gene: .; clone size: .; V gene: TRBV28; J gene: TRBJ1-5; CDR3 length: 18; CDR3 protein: CASSFLRSQGGSDQPQHF; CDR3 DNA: TGTGCCAGCAGTTTTTTACGTAGTCAGGGAGGGAGCGATCAGCCCCAGCATTTT
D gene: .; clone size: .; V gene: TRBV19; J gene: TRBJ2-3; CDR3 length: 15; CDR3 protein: CASSPTGHITDTQYF; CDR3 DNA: TGTGCCAGTAGTCCCACGGGACACATCACAGATACGCAGTATTTT
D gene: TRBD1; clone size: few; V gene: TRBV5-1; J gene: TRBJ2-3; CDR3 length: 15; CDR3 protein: CATKTGTEVTDTQYF; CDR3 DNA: TGCGCCACCAAAACCGGGACAGAGGTCACAGATACGCAGTATTTT
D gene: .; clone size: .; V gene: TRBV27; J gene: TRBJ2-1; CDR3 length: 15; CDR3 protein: CASSSFRDPVHPAFF; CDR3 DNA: TGTGCCAGCAGTTCATTCCGGGACCCAGTTCATCCCGCGTTCTTC
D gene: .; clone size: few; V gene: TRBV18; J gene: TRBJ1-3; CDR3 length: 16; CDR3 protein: CASSSGQSSSGNTIYF; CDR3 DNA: TGTGCCAGCTCATCAGGACAGTCGAGCTCTGGAAACACCATATATTTT